This TCR beta chain was sequenced in a study of OX40 agonist ivuxolimab in advanced cancers. Background on the whole study: Ivuxolimab was a fully human IgG2 agonistic monoclonal antibody targeting the costimulatory receptor OX40 (CD134). Intravenous ivuxolimab was administered to patients every 2 weeks at six dose levels: 0.01, 0.1, 0.3, 1.5, 3 and 10 mg/kg. Of the 50 to 55 patients in dose escalation, about 20 had hepatocellular carcinoma, approximately 15 had melanoma, 9 had renal cell carcinoma and 9 had head and neck cancer. The dose-escalation cohort was about 86% male with a mean age of approximately 59 years, ranging from 23 to 79. Patients were allowed to have had prior anti-PD-1, anti-PD-L1 or anti-CTLA-4 therapy, and around two fifths of the dose-escalation patients had been treated with checkpoint inhibitors. Partial responses were achieved by three dose-escalation patients, of whom one had hepatocellular carcinoma and two had cutaneous melanoma. Peripheral TCRbeta sequencing was intended to test whether TCR sequence diversity was altered and clonal T-cell expansion was caused by ivuxolimab. The monotherapy dose-escalation portion (N = 52 patients) of the phase I ivuxolimab trial is reported in the paper. Broad study findings and their caveats: After ivuxolimab, more expanded clones were found on average in CD8+ T cells than in CD4+ T cells. Low levels of normalized T-cell clonal expansion were also seen in some patients who did not respond. Antigen specificity was not determined for the clonally expanded peripheral T cells. Partial responders in the 0.1-3.0 mg/kg groups had among the lowest normalized peripheral clonal expansion, especially among CD8+ T cells. Clonal expansion of both CD4+ and CD8+ blood T cells was observed from baseline to week 6 at doses 0.1 to 3.0 mg/kg.

Concerning this clone: Its antigen is not yet known. No much larger clonotype is one base removed from it; base qualities were not supplied.

V has 4 bases trimmed and J has 2 bases trimmed; junction bases matching no gene number 2. According to the germline V gene (reference sequence), CDR1 reads SEHNR and CDR2 reads FQNEAQ. The CDR3, from cysteine to phenylalanine, totals 15 residues. Here the CDR3 DNA is all that survives: 45 bases in frame from base 1. To sequence the TCRbeta CDR3 region, genomic DNA was isolated from the sorted cells. TCRbeta CDR3 regions were sequenced using the immunoSEQ Assay. TCRdb re-hosts the immuneACCESS table, in-frame sequences only. Its copies lack some clones; in the studies checked, an unresolved V gene accounts for under half of them, and the cause for the rest is not known. The sample table contains about 24,000 clones; only one count was recorded for around 67% of them. Jointly, the top ten make up roughly 18% of the sample. Patients with a history of autoimmune disease or receiving systemic immunosuppression were excluded from the trial. Peripheral blood for TCR sequencing was collected from all dose cohorts at baseline, on cycle 4 day 1, and on cycle 7 day 1. The samples were drawn from a first-in-human, open-label, multicenter phase I dose-escalation trial of ivuxolimab. Adults with locally advanced or metastatic melanoma, renal cell carcinoma, hepatocellular carcinoma or head and neck squamous cell carcinoma were enrolled in the trial. Before TCR sequencing, CD4+ and CD8+ T cells were separately sorted from peripheral blood.

The sequencing used CD4+ or CD8+ T cells sorted from blood, collected in a trial of the OX40 agonist ivuxolimab. The chain links TRBV7-9 with TRBJ2-2; 9 central nucleotides agree with TRBD2. The sequence came from an adult with an advanced solid tumor such as melanoma, head and neck, liver or kidney cancer. CDR3 reads: CASSSLAGNTGELFF. The nucleotide sequence reads TGTGCCAGCAGCTCACTAGCGGGCAACACCGGGGAGCTGTTTTTT.